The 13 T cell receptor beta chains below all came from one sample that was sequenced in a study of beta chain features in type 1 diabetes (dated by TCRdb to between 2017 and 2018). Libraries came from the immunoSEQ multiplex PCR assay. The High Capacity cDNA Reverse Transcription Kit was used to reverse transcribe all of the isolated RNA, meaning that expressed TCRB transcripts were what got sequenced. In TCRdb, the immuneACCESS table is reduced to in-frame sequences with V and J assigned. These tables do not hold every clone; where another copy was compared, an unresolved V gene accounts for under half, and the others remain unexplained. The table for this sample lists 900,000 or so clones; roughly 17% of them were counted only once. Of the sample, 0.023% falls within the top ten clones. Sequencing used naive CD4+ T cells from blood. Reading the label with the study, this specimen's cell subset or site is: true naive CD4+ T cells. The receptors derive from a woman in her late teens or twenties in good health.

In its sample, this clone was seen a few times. The CDR3 sequence is CASSQATGTDTQYF. The CDR3 DNA reads TGTGCCAGCAGCCAGGCTACAGGCACAGATACGCAGTATTTT. V gene TRBV5-6 combines with J gene TRBJ2-3, with D unresolved. This CDR3 contains 14 residues. The germline gives CDR1 SGHDT, CDR2 YYEEEE. Trimming took 4 bases from V and 1 from J, leaving 10 bases between them. Based on the CDR3 plus reference TRBV5-6 and TRBJ2-3, the full variable domain is DAGVTQSPTHLIKTRGQQVTLRCSPKSGHDTVSWYQQALGQGPQFIFQYYEEEERQRGNFPDRFSGHQFPNYSSELNVNALLLGDSALYLCASSQATGTDTQYFGPGTRLTVL.

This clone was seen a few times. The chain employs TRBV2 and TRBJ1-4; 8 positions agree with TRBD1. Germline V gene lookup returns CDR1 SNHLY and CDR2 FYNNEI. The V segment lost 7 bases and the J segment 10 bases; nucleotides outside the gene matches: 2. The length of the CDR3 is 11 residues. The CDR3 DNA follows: TGTGCCAGCACCGACAGGGGAAAACTGTTTTTT. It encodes CASTDRGKLFF.

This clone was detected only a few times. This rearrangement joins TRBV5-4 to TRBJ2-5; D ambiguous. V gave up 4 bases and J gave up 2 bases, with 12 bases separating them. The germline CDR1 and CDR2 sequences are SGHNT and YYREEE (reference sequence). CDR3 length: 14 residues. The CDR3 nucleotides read TGTGCCAGCAGCCTGGTCCCCAAGCAAGAGACCCAGTACTTC. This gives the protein CASSLVPKQETQYF.

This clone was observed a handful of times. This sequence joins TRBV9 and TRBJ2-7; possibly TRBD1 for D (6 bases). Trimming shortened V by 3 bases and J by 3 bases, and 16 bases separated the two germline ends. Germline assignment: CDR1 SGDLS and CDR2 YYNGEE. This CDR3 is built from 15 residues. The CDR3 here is CASSAKQGINYEQYF. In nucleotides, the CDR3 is TGTGCCAGCAGCGCTAAACAGGGTATCAACTACGAGCAGTACTTC.

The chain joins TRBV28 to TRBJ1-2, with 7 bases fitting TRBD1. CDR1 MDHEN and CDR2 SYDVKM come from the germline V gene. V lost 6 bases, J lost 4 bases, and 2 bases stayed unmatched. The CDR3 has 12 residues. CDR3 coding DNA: TGTGCCAGCAGGGGACAGAGCTATGGCTACACCTTC. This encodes CASRGQSYGYTF.

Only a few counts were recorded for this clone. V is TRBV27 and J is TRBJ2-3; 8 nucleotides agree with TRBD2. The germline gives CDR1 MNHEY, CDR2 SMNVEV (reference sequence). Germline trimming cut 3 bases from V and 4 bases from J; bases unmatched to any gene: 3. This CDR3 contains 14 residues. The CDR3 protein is CASSLGTSADTQYF. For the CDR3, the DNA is TGTGCCAGCAGTTTGGGGACTAGTGCAGATACGCAGTATTTT.

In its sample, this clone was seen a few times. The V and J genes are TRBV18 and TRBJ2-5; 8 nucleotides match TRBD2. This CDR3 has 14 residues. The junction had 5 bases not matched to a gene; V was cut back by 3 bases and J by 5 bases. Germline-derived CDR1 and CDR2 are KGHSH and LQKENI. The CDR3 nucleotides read TGTGCCAGCTCACCCCGGACTAGCTGGGAGACCCAGTACTTC. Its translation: CASSPRTSWETQYF.

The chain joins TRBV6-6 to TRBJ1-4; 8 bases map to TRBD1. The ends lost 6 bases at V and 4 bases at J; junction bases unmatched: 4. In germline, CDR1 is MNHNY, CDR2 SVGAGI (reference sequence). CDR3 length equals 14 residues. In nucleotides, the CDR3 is TGTGCCAGCAGGAAGGGACAGGATAATGAAAAACTGTTTTTT. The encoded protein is CASRKGQDNEKLFF.

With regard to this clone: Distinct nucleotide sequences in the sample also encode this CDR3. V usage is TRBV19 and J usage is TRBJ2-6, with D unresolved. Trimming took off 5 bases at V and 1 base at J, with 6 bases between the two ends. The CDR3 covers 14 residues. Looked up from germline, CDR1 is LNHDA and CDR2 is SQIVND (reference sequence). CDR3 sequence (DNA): TGTGCCAGTAGTCGACGATCTGGGGCCAACGTCCTGACTTTC. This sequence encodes CASSRRSGANVLTF. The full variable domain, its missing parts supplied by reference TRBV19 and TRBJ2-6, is DGGITQSPKYLFRKEGQNVTLSCEQNLNHDAMYWYRQDPGQGLRLIYYSQIVNDFQKGDIAEGYSVSREKKESFPLTVTSAQKNPTAFYLCASSRRSGANVLTFGAGSRLTVL.

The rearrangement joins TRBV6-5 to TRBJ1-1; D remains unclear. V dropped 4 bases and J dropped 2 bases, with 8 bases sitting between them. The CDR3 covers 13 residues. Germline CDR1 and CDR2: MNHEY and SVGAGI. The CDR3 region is CASSSPGNTEAFF. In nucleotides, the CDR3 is TGTGCCAGCAGTTCCCCGGGCAACACTGAAGCTTTCTTT.

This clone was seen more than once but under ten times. The CDR3 sequence is CASSLYGTAYNEQFF. DNA of the CDR3: TGTGCCAGCAGTTTATACGGGACAGCTTACAATGAGCAGTTCTTC. V and J are TRBV27 and TRBJ2-1; 7 nucleotides match TRBD1. J was trimmed by 4 bases and V by 1 base; bases with no gene match: 4. Germline-derived CDR1 and CDR2 are MNHEY and SMNVEV (reference sequence). The CDR3 has 15 residues.

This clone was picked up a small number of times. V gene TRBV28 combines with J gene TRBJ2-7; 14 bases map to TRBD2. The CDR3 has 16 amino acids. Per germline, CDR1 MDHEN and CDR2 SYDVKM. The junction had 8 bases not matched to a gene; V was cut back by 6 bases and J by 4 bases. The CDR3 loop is CASSHSGTSGSYEQYF. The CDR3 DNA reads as TGTGCCAGCAGCCACTCCGGGACTAGCGGGAGTTACGAGCAGTACTTC.

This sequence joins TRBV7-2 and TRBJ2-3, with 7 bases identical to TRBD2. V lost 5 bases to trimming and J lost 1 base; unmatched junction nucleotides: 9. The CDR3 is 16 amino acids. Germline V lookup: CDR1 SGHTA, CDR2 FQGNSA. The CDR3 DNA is TGTGCCAGCAGCCCCCGTTCGGGGAGGGGCACAGATACGCAGTATTTT. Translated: CASSPRSGRGTDTQYF.